This T cell receptor (beta chain) was observed in a study of cytotoxic CD8 clonotypes in ibrutinib-treated CLL. Whole-study context: Partial responses totalled roughly 25 and complete responses 2; after median about six years, approximately 15 remained remitted and around twelve progressed. Response samples were drawn at a median of about twelve months of treatment, range 6 to 36. Study-wide results and caveats: Clonality increased at ibrutinib response, then returned toward baseline at progression. Contraction or stability on treatment was seen for public clonotypes, which were uncommon.

The CDR3 runs 15 residues. The germline V gene encodes CDR1 SGHVS and CDR2 FNYEAQ. V lost 6 bases, J lost 0 bases, and 15 bases lay in between. Libraries were prepared by immunoSEQ multiplex PCR; TCRdb keeps only in-frame clonotypes and omits some of them. Counted here are 49,000 or so clones, roughly 57% occurring once; the ten biggest clones make up around a third. As to this clone: What it binds is not known.

Sample: PBMCs, taken after 12 months of ibrutinib treatment. This TCR was recovered from a human donor with chronic lymphocytic leukemia. V is TRBV7-6 and J is TRBJ2-7; either TRBD1 or TRBD2 may supply D (5 bases each). The CDR3 loop reads CASSIGTFSSYEQYF. CDR3 bases: TGTGCCAGCAGTATAGGGACGTTCAGCTCCTACGAGCAGTACTTC.